Given below is one T cell receptor beta chain in context. Caucasian adults living in Nashville, Tennessee, provided all samples. The source of the sample is a study of shared clonotypes between healthy human individuals. Sequencing used immunoSEQ multiplex PCR; TCRdb keeps in-frame clones, though not all of them. This sample has approximately 2.4 million clones; around 95% occur once, and the top ten carry roughly 0.13%. The germline V gene has CDR1 MNHNY and CDR2 SVGAGI (reference sequence). Trimming removed 2 bases from V and 6 bases from J; junction bases left unmatched: 11. The CDR3 covers 16 residues.

The chain couples TRBV6-6 to TRBJ2-5, with 8 bases that match TRBD2. The sample consisted of naive CD4+ T cells sorted from blood. As to subset: CD45RA+ positively selected. This clonotype originated in a man aged 18 to 29 in good health. The CDR3 region has the DNA TGTGCCAGCAGTTACGGCGGGGGGCTGGGAGGCCAGACCCAGTACTTC. This sequence encodes CASSYGGGLGGQTQYF.